This T cell receptor (beta chain) was sequenced in a study of T-cell memory formation after mild COVID-19. Study at large: The two donors had largely donor-specific TCR clusters.

TCRdb recomputed calls from the 5' RACE reads with MiXCR, one row per CDR3 protein. The sample has 260,000 or so distinct CDR3 sequences; 16% are singletons. The CDR3 runs to 19 residues. The trim removed 5 bases at V and 1 base at J, leaving 17 bases unmatched. The germline gives CDR1 SGHVS, CDR2 FNYEAQ. The study, taken as a whole, reports: A subset of responding clones appeared in pre-infection memory, suggesting cross-reactive memory joined.

Details on this clonotype: Its specificity is unknown.

V is TRBV7-6 and J is TRBJ2-3; the match to TRBD1 covers 8 bases. The receptor's source is a man between 18 and 29 years old who had mild COVID-19 (a few samples of this study predate the infection). Cell type and time point are not known. The source material was PBMCs or a T cell subset sorted from them (not recorded which). The CDR3 here is CASSPLATTGGQGTDTQYF. The CDR3 coding sequence is TGTGCCAGCAGCCCACTAGCAACTACAGGGGGACAGGGCACAGATACGCAGTATTTT. Drawing the rest from reference TRBV7-6 and TRBJ2-3, the complete variable domain is GAGVSQSPRYKVTKRGQDVALRCDPISGHVSLYWYRQALGQGPEFLTYFNYEAQQDKSGLPNDRFSAERPEGSISTLTIQRTEQRDSAMYRCASSPLATTGGQGTDTQYFGPGTRLTVL.